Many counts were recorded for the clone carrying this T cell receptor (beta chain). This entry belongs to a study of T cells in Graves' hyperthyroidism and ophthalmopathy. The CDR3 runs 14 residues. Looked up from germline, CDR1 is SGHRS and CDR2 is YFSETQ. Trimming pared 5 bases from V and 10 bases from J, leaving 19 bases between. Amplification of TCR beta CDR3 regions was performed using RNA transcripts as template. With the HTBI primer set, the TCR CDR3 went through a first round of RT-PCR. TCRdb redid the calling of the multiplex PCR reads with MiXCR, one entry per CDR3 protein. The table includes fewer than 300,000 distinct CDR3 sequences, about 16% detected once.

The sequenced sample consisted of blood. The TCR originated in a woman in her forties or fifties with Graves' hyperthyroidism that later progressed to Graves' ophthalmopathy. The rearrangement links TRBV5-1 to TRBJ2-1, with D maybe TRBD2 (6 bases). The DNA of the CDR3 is TGCGCCAGCAGATTAGGACTATTTAGTGAGGAGCAGTTCTTC. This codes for CASRLGLFSEEQFF.